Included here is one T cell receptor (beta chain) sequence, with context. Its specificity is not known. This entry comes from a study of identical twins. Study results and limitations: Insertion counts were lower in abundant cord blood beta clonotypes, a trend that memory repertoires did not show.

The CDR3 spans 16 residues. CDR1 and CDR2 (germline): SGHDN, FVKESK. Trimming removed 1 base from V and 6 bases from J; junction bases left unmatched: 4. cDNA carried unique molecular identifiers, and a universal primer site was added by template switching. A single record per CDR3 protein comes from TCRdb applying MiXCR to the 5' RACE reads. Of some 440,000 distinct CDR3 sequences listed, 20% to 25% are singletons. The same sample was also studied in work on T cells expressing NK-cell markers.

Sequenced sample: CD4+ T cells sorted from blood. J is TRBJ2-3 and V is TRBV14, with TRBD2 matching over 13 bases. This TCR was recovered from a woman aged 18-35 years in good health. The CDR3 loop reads CASSQGGLAGTDTQYF. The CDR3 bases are TGTGCCAGCAGCCAAGGGGGACTAGCGGGAACGGATACGCAGTATTTT.